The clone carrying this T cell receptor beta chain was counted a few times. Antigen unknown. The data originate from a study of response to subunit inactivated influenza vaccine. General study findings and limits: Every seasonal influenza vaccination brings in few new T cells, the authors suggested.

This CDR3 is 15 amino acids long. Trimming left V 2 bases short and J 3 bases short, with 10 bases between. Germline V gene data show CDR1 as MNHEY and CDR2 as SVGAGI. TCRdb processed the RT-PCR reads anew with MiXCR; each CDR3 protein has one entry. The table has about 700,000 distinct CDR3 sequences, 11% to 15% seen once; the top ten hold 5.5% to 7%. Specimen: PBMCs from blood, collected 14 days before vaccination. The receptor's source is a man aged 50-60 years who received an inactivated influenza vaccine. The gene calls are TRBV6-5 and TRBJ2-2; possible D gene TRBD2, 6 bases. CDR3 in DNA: TGTGCCAGCAGTTACGGCGGGGCGGACACCGGGGAGCTGTTTTTT. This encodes CASSYGGADTGELFF.